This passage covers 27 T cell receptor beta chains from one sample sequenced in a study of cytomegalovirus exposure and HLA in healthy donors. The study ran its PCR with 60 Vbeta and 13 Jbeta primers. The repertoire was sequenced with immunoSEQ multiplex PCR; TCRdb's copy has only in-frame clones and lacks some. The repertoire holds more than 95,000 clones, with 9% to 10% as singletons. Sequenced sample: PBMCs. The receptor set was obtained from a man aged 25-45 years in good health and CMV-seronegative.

For the CDR3, the DNA is TGTGCCAGCGGGCAGGGAGGTCATTCACCCCTCCACTTT. Translation gives CASGQGGHSPLHF. The chain uses TRBV6-1 and TRBJ1-6, with a weak D call TRBD1 (5 bases). Trimming cost V 8 bases and J 8 bases, with 13 bases left between them. Germline assignment: CDR1 MNHNS and CDR2 SASEGT. The CDR3 totals 13 residues.

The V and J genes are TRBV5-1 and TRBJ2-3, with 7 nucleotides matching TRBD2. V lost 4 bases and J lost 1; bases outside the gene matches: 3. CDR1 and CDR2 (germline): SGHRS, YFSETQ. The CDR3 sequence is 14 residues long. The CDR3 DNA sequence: TGCGCCAGCAGCCAGAGCGGGGGCACAGATACGCAGTATTTT. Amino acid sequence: CASSQSGGTDTQYF.

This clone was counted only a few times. CDR3 DNA sequence: TGTGCCAGCAGTGACTACCCCCGCGGAAACAATGAGCAGTTCTTC. It translates to CASSDYPRGNNEQFF. J is TRBJ2-1 and V is TRBV6-1; unclear D gene. Trimming left V 3 bases short and J 5 bases short, with 14 bases between. There are 15 residues in the CDR3. CDR1 MNHNS and CDR2 SASEGT come from the germline V gene.

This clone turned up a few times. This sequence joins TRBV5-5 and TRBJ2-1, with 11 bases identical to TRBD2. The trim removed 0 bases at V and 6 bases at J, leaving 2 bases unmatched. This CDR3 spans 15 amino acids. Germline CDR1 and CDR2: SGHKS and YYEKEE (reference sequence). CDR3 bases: TGTGCCAGCAGCTTGGGGCTAGCGGGGGGCAATGAGCAGTTCTTC. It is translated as CASSLGLAGGNEQFF.

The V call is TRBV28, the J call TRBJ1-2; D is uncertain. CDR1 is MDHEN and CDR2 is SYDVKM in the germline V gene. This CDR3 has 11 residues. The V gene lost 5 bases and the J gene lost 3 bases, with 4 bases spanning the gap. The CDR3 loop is CASSPDYGYTF. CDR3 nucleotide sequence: TGTGCCAGCAGTCCCGACTATGGCTACACCTTC.

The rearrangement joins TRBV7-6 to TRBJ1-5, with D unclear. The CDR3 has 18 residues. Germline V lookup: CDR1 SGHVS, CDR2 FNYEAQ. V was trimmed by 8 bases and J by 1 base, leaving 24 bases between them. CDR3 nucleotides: TGTGCCAGCTACCATTCGGTCAGGCGCGTTCCAAGCAATCAGCCCCAGCATTTT. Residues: CASYHSVRRVPSNQPQHF.

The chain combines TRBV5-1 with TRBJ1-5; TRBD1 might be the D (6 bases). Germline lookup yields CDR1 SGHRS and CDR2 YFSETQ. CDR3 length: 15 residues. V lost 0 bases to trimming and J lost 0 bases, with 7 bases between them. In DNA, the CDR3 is TGCGCCAGCAGCTTGGAGGGGGTTAGCAATCAGCCCCAGCATTTT. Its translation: CASSLEGVSNQPQHF.

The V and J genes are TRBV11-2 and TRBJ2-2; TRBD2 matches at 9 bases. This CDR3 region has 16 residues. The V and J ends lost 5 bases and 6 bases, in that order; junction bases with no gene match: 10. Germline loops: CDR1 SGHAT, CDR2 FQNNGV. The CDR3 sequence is CASSPRGGASAGELFF. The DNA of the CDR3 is TGTGCCAGCAGCCCACGCGGGGGGGCCTCCGCCGGGGAGCTGTTTTTT.

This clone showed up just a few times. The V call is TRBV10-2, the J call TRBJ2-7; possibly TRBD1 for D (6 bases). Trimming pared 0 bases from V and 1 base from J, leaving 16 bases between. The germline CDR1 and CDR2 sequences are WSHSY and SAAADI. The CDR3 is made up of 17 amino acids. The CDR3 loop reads CASSESRRQGNSYEQYF. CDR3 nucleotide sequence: TGCGCCAGCAGTGAGTCTAGGCGGCAGGGGAATTCCTACGAGCAGTACTTC.

CDR3 sequence (DNA): TGTGCCAGCAGCTTAAGCAGGGGGCATCACGAGCAGTACTTC. Residues: CASSLSRGHHEQYF. The J gene is TRBJ2-7, the V gene TRBV7-8, with TRBD1 matching 8 bases. The germline CDR1 and CDR2 sequences are SGHVS and FQNEAQ. CDR3 size: 14 residues. V gave up 2 bases and J gave up 5 bases; unmatched junction bases: 5.

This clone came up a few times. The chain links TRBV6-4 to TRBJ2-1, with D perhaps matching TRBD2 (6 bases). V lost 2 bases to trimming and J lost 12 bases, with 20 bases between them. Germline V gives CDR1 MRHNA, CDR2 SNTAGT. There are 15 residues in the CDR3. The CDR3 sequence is CASSDVGTAGGRQFF. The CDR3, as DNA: TGTGCCAGCAGTGACGTGGGGACCGCCGGGGGTAGGCAGTTCTTC.

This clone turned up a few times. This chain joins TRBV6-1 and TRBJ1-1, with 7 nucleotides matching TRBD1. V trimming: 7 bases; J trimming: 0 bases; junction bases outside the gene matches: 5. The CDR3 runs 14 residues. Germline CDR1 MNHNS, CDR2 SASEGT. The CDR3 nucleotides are TGTGCCAGCAAGCCTGACAGGGTGAACACTGAAGCTTTCTTT. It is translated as CASKPDRVNTEAFF.

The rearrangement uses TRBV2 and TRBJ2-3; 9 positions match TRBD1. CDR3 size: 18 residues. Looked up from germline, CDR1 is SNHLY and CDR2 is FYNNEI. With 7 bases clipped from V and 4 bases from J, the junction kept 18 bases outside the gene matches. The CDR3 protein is CASTEQWFGTGRADTQYF. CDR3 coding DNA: TGTGCCAGCACCGAGCAGTGGTTCGGGACAGGGCGTGCAGATACGCAGTATTTT.

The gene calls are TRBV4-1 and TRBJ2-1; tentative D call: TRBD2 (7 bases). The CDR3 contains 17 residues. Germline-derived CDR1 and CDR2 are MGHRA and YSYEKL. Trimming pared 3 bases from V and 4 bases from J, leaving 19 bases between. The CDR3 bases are TGCGCCAGCAGCCACCCCACCCGCGGGGGCGGATACAATGAGCAGTTCTTC. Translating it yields CASSHPTRGGGYNEQFF.

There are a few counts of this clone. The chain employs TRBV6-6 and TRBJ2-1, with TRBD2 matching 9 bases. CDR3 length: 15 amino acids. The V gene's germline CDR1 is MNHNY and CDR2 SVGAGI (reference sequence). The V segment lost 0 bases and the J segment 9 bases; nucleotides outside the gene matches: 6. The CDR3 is CASSYSLAGSGEQFF. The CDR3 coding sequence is TGTGCCAGCAGTTACTCCCTAGCGGGAAGTGGTGAGCAGTTCTTC.

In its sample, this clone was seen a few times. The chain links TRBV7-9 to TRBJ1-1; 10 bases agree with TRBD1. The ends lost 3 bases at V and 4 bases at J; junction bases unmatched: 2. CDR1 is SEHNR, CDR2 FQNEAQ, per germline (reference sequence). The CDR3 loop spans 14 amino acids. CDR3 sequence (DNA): TGTGCCAGCAGCTTGACAGGGGGCGGCACTGAAGCTTTCTTT. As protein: CASSLTGGGTEAFF.

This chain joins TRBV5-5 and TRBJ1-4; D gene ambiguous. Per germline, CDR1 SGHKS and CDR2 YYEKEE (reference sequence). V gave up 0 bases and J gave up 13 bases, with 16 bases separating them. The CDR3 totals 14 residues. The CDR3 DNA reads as TGTGCCAGCAGCTTGGAGCTCTCAACCTCAGGACTGTTTTTT. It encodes CASSLELSTSGLFF.

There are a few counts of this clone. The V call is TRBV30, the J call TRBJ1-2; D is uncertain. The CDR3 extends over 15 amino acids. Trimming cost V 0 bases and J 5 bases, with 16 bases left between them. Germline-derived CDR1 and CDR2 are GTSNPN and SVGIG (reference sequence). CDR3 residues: CAWSVQPPGPYGYTF. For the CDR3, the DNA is TGTGCCTGGAGTGTACAGCCCCCTGGTCCTTATGGCTACACCTTC.

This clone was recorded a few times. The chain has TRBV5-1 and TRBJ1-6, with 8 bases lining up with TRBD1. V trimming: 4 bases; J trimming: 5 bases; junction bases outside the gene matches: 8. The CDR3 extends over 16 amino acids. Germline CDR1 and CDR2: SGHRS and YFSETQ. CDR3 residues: CASSQQGVDNNSPLHF. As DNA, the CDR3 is TGCGCCAGCAGCCAACAGGGGGTTGACAATAATTCACCCCTCCACTTT.

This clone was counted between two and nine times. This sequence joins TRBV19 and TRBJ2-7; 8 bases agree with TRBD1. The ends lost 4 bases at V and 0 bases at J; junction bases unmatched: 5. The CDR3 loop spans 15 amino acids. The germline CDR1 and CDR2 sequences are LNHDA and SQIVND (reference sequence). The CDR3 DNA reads TGTGCCAGTAGTACCTCCGGGACAGGCTCCTACGAGCAGTACTTC. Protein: CASSTSGTGSYEQYF.

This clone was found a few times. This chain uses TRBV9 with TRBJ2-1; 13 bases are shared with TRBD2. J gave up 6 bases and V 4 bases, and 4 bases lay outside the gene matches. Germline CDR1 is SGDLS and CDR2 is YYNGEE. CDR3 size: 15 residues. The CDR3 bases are TGTGCCAGCAGCCCGGGACTAGCGGGGCTCAATGAGCAGTTCTTC. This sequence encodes CASSPGLAGLNEQFF.

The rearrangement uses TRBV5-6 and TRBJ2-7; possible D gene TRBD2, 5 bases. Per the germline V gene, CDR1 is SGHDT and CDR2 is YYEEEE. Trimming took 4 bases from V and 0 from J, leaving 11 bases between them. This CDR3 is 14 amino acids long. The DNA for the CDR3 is TGTGCCAGCAGCCGTACAGACTACTCCTACGAGCAGTACTTC. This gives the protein CASSRTDYSYEQYF. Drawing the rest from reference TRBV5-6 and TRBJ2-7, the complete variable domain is DAGVTQSPTHLIKTRGQQVTLRCSPKSGHDTVSWYQQALGQGPQFIFQYYEEEERQRGNFPDRFSGHQFPNYSSELNVNALLLGDSALYLCASSRTDYSYEQYFGPGTRLTVT.

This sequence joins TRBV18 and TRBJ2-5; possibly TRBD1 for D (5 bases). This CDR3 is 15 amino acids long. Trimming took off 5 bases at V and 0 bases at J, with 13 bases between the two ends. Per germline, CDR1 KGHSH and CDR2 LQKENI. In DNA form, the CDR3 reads TGTGCCAGCTCATCCCCCCAGGGAAACCAAGAGACCCAGTACTTC. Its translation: CASSSPQGNQETQYF.

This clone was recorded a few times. The CDR3 bases are TGTGCCAGCAGTTCTCCCTATGGGGGGCAGGGGGCGTACACTGAAGCTTTCTTT. It is translated as CASSSPYGGQGAYTEAFF. The chain uses TRBV25-1 and TRBJ1-1, with TRBD1 matching 8 bases. This CDR3 is 18 amino acids long. The germline gives CDR1 MGHDK, CDR2 SYGVNS. The V and J ends lost 5 bases and 3 bases, in that order; junction bases with no gene match: 17.

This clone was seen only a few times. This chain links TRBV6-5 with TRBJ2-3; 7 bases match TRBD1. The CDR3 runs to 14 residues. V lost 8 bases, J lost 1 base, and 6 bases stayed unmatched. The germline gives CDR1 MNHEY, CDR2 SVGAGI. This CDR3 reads CASQNTGGTDTQYF. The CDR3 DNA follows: TGTGCCAGCCAGAACACAGGGGGCACAGATACGCAGTATTTT.

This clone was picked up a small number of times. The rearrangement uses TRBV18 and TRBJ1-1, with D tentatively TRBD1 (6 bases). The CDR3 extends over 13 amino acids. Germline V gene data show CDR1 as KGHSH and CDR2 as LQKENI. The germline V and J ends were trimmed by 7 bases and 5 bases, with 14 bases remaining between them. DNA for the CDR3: TGTGCCAGCTTAGAGTCCGGGACAACTGAAGCTTTCTTT. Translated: CASLESGTTEAFF.

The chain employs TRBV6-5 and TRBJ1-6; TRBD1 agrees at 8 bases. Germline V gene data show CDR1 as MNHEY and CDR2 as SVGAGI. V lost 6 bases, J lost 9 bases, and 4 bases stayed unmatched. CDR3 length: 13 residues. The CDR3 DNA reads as TGTGCCAGCAGAACGGGACAGGCTTCACCCCTCCACTTT. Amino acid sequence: CASRTGQASPLHF.